These 2 T cell receptor beta chains were sequenced from one sample in a study of T-cell memory formation after mild COVID-19. From the 5' RACE reads, TCRdb called clonotypes with MiXCR, one entry per CDR3 protein. The data contain 400,000 or so distinct CDR3 sequences, over 15% of them singletons. The specimen was PBMCs or a T cell subset sorted from them (not recorded which). The receptors come from an adult woman who had mild COVID-19 (a few samples of this study predate the infection). Cell type and time point are not known.

V usage is TRBV7-9 and J usage is TRBJ2-4; 11 bases fit TRBD1. Per germline, CDR1 SEHNR and CDR2 FQNEAQ (reference sequence). V shed 3 bases and J 4 bases; nucleotides not matched to a gene: 5. This CDR3 comprises 16 residues. The CDR3 loop is CASSFRDRGRKNIQYF. The DNA for the CDR3 is TGTGCCAGCAGCTTCCGGGACAGGGGGAGAAAAAACATTCAGTACTTC.

The chain is built from TRBV5-5 and TRBJ1-2; 7 bases line up with TRBD1. V shed 4 bases and J 7 bases; nucleotides not matched to a gene: 7. CDR1 and CDR2 (germline): SGHKS, YYEKEE (reference sequence). CDR3 length: 13 residues. The CDR3 DNA reads as TGTGCCAGCAGCAAGACAGGGAGTTCTGGCTACACCTTC. Its translation: CASSKTGSSGYTF.